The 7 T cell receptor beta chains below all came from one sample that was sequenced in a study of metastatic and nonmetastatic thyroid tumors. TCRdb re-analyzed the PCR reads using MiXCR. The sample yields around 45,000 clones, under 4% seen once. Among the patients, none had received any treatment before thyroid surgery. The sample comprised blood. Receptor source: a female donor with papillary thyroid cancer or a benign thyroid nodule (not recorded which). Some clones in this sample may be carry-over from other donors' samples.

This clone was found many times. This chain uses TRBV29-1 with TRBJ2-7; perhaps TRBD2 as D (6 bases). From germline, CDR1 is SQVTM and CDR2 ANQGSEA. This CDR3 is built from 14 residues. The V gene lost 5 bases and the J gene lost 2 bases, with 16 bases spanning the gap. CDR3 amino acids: CSVTIAAQTYEQYF. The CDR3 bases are TGCAGCGTTACTATAGCGGCTCAAACCTACGAGCAGTACTTC.

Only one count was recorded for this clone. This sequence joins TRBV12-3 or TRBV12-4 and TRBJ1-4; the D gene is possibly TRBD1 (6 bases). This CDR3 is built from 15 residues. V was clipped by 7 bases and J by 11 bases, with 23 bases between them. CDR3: CASTLGRGGQGKLFF. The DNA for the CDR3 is TGTGCCAGCACTTTGGGGCGAGGGGGGCAAGGCAAACTGTTTTTT.

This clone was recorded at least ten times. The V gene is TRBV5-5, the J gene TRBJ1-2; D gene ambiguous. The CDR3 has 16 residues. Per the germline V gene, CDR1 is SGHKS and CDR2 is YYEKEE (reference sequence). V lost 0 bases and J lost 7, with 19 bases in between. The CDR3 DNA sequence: TGTGCCAGCAGCTTGGATCCACCATCATCTCTATTTGGCTACACCTTC. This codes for CASSLDPPSSLFGYTF. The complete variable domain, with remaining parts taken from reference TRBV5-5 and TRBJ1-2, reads DAGVTQSPTHLIKTRGQQVTLRCSPISGHKSVSWYQQVLGQGPQFIFQYYEKEERGRGNFPDRFSARQFPNYSSELNVNALLLGDSALYLCASSLDPPSSLFGYTFGSGTRLTVV.

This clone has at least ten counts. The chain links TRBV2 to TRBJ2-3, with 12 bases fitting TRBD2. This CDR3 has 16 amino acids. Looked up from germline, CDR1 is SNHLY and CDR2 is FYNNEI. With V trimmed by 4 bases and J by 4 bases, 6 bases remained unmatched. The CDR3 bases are TGTGCCAGCAGTGTGACTAGCGGGAGCCTGGCAGATACGCAGTATTTT. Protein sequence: CASSVTSGSLADTQYF.

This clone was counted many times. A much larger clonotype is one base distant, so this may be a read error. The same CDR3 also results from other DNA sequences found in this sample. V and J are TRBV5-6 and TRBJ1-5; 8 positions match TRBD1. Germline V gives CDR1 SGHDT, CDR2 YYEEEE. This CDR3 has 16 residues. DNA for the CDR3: TGCGCCAGCAGCTCCGGACAGGGTACCAGCAATCAGCCCCAGCATTTT. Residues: CASSSGQGTSNQPQHF.

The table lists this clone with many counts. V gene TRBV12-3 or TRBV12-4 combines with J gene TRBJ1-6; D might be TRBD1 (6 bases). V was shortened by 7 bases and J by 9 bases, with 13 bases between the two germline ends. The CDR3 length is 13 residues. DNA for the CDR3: TGTGCCAGCAAAGGGGGGGCGAGTTCACCCCTCCACTTT. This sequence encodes CASKGGASSPLHF.

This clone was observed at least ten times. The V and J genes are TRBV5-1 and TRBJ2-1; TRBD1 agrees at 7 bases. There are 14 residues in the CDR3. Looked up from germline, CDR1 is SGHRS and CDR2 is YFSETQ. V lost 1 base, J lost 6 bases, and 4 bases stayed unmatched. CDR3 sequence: CASSLPGQTNEQFF. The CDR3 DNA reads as TGCGCCAGCAGCTTGCCGGGACAGACCAATGAGCAGTTCTTC.